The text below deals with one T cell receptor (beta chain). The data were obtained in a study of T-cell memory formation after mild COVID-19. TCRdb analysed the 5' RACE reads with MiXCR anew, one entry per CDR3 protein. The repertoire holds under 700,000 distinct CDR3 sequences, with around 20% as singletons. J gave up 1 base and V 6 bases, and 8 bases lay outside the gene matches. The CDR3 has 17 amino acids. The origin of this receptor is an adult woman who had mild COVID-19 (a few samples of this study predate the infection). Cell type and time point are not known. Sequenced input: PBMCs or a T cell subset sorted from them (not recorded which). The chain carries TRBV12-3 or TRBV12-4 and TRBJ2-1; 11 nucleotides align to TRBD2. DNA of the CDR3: TGTGCCAGCAGCCCTATTAGCGGGAGGGGGTCCTACAATGAGCAGTTCTTC. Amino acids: CASSPISGRGSYNEQFF.